Listed here are 22 T cell receptor beta chains from one sample, sequenced in a study of beta chain features in type 1 diabetes. Their antigen targets remain unknown. The study reverse transcribed the entire isolated RNA, so it sequenced expressed TCRB transcripts. Clones were read by immunoSEQ multiplex PCR, and TCRdb kept only the in-frame ones, dropping some. The repertoire holds about 270,000 clones, with 13% to 15% as singletons. Study-level findings and limits: Among all four CD4+ subsets, Type 1 diabetes patients had TCRB CDR3s that were moderately but significantly shorter.

Sequenced input: naive CD4+ T cells from blood. These receptors came from a man younger than 40 with type 1 diabetes.

This chain connects TRBV6-1 to TRBJ2-3; TRBD1 is a possible D gene (5 bases). CDR1 and CDR2 (germline): MNHNS, SASEGT. V lost 3 bases and J 0 bases, leaving 13 bases between the germline ends. The length of the CDR3 is 16 residues. CDR3 protein: CASSDPRAASTDTQYF. In nucleotides, the CDR3 is TGTGCCAGCAGTGACCCCAGGGCGGCTAGCACAGATACGCAGTATTTT.

This clone was observed a few times. V gene TRBV7-2 combines with J gene TRBJ2-1; 10 bases align to TRBD1. Germline CDR1 SGHTA, CDR2 FQGNSA. The CDR3 consists of 15 residues. V was clipped by 4 bases and J by 6 bases; unmatched bases: 6. Here the CDR3 reads CASSSRQGASNEQFF. The CDR3 bases are TGTGCCAGCAGCTCAAGACAGGGGGCAAGCAATGAGCAGTTCTTC.

The chain is built from TRBV6-1 and TRBJ2-7; 7 nucleotides line up with TRBD2. The J segment lost 2 bases and the V segment lost 6 bases, leaving 7 bases of the junction unmatched. Per germline, CDR1 MNHNS and CDR2 SASEGT. The CDR3 is made up of 14 amino acids. In DNA form, the CDR3 reads TGTGCCAGCAGCTCACCGGGACTAACCTACGAGCAGTACTTC. Protein product: CASSSPGLTYEQYF.

This clone was recorded a few times. The chain joins TRBV2 to TRBJ2-1; 7 bases fit TRBD1. CDR3 length: 15 residues. Per germline, CDR1 SNHLY and CDR2 FYNNEI. With V trimmed by 6 bases and J by 6 bases, 11 bases remained unmatched. CDR3 sequence: CASSDRDRVGNEQFF. For the CDR3, the DNA is TGTGCCAGCAGCGACCGTGACAGGGTGGGCAATGAGCAGTTCTTC.

The V gene is TRBV2, the J gene TRBJ1-1, with a possible D match to TRBD1 (6 bases). Trimming shortened V by 6 bases and J by 6 bases, and 14 bases separated the two germline ends. CDR3 length equals 13 residues. Germline V gene lookup returns CDR1 SNHLY and CDR2 FYNNEI. CDR3 nucleotides: TGTGCCAGCAGGGGAACAGGGATCGCTGAAGCTTTCTTT. It codes for CASRGTGIAEAFF.

A few counts support this clone. The chain is built from TRBV2 and TRBJ1-5; perhaps TRBD1 as D (6 bases). This CDR3 contains 14 residues. Germline V lookup: CDR1 SNHLY, CDR2 FYNNEI. Trimming removed 1 base from V and 4 bases from J, with 8 bases in between. Here the CDR3 DNA reads TGTGCCAGCAGTGAAGTCCAGGGGAATCAGCCCCAGCATTTT. This encodes CASSEVQGNQPQHF.

V gene TRBV5-1 combines with J gene TRBJ2-7, with a weak D call TRBD2 (5 bases). Germline V lookup: CDR1 SGHRS, CDR2 YFSETQ. V gave up 3 bases and J gave up 2 bases, with 12 bases separating them. This CDR3 spans 14 amino acids. This chain's CDR3 is CASSSDSGTYEQYF. The CDR3 DNA reads TGCGCCAGCAGCTCGGACTCGGGAACCTACGAGCAGTACTTC.

This clone appeared a few times. The genes are TRBV4-1 and TRBJ2-7, with D perhaps TRBD1 (5 bases). The V gene lost 3 bases and the J gene lost 6 bases, with 12 bases spanning the gap. The CDR3 runs 13 residues. The V gene's germline CDR1 is MGHRA and CDR2 YSYEKL. The CDR3 loop is CASSQYRSSEQYF. In nucleotides, the CDR3 is TGCGCCAGCAGCCAGTACAGGAGTTCCGAGCAGTACTTC.

This clone was seen a few times. V is TRBV7-8 and J is TRBJ2-1; tentatively, D is TRBD2 (7 bases). V was clipped by 4 bases and J by 8 bases, with 21 bases between them. Germline values: CDR1 SGHVS, CDR2 FQNEAQ. This CDR3 spans 16 amino acids. CDR3 region: CASSSGAAGDWDEQFF. The CDR3 DNA reads as TGTGCCAGCAGCTCGGGGGCGGCGGGGGATTGGGATGAGCAGTTCTTC.

This clone appeared a few times. The V and J genes are TRBV6-5 and TRBJ2-7; 11 bases align to TRBD2. Germline V CDR1 and CDR2: MNHEY, SVGAGI. This CDR3 is built from 15 residues. J gave up 4 bases and V 6 bases, and 8 bases lay outside the gene matches. CDR3 residues: CASRRGLAGPYEQYF. CDR3 bases: TGTGCCAGCAGACGCGGACTAGCGGGCCCTTACGAGCAGTACTTC.

This clone was picked up one time. The chain links TRBV9 to TRBJ1-1, with 8 positions matching TRBD1. The CDR3 loop spans 14 amino acids. With V trimmed by 3 bases and J by 6 bases, 7 bases remained unmatched. From germline, CDR1 is SGDLS and CDR2 YYNGEE. The DNA of the CDR3 is TGTGCCAGCAGCGCCGGACAGGGAGGGGCTGAAGCTTTCTTT. This gives the protein CASSAGQGGAEAFF. Supplemented by reference TRBV9 and TRBJ1-1, the full variable domain reads DSGVTQTPKHLITATGQRVTLRCSPRSGDLSVYWYQQSLDQGLQFLIQYYNGEERAKGNILERFSAQQFPDLHSELNLSSLELGDSALYFCASSAGQGGAEAFFGQGTRLTVV.

The table lists this clone with a few counts. The chain has TRBV7-2 and TRBJ1-5; TRBD1 matches 8 bases. This CDR3 comprises 15 residues. CDR1 is SGHTA, CDR2 FQGNSA, per germline. The ends lost 1 base at V and 7 bases at J; junction bases unmatched: 6. The CDR3 bases are TGTGCCAGCAGCTTAGGAGGACAGGGTTTACAGCCCCAGCATTTT. Residues: CASSLGGQGLQPQHF.

The gene calls are TRBV5-4 and TRBJ1-4, with D maybe TRBD1 (6 bases). Trimming shortened V by 0 bases and J by 8 bases, and 14 bases separated the two germline ends. The CDR3 loop spans 15 amino acids. Germline CDR1 is SGHNT and CDR2 is YYREEE (reference sequence). As DNA, the CDR3 is TGTGCCAGCAGCTTGGCCGGGGGGCGAGGGGAAAAACTGTTTTTT. Encoded protein: CASSLAGGRGEKLFF. The full variable domain, completed using reference TRBV5-4 and TRBJ1-4, is ETGVTQSPTHLIKTRGQQVTLRCSSQSGHNTVSWYQQALGQGPQFIFQYYREEENGRGNFPPRFSGLQFPNYSSELNVNALELDDSALYLCASSLAGGRGEKLFFGSGTQLSVL.

This sequence joins TRBV18 and TRBJ2-3; 10 positions agree with TRBD1. With 2 bases clipped from V and 6 bases from J, the junction kept 5 bases outside the gene matches. The V gene's germline CDR1 is KGHSH and CDR2 LQKENI. This CDR3 is built from 15 residues. This CDR3 reads CASSPGTGVADTQYF. CDR3 in DNA: TGTGCCAGCTCACCAGGGACAGGGGTTGCGGATACGCAGTATTTT.

V usage is TRBV7-2 and J usage is TRBJ2-7; 9 nucleotides match TRBD1. The CDR3 length is 14 residues. Germline loops: CDR1 SGHTA, CDR2 FQGNSA. With V trimmed by 5 bases and J by 3 bases, 5 bases remained unmatched. The CDR3 coding sequence is TGTGCCAGCAGCACAGGGGGCGGTTTCTACGAGCAGTACTTC. It encodes CASSTGGGFYEQYF. The full variable domain, its missing parts supplied by reference TRBV7-2 and TRBJ2-7, is GAGVSQSPSNKVTEKGKDVELRCDPISGHTALYWYRQSLGQGLEFLIYFQGNSAPDKSGLPSDRFSAERTGGSVSTLTIQRTQQEDSAVYLCASSTGGGFYEQYFGPGTRLTVT.

This chain connects TRBV7-3 to TRBJ2-3; D not resolved. The V gene's germline CDR1 is SGHTA and CDR2 FQGTGA. The germline V and J ends were trimmed by 2 bases and 1 base, with 13 bases remaining between them. The CDR3 loop spans 16 amino acids. CDR3 residues: CASSLGPAPRTDTQYF. In nucleotides, the CDR3 is TGTGCCAGCAGCTTAGGCCCAGCGCCCCGCACAGATACGCAGTATTTT. The whole variable domain, filled in from reference TRBV7-3 and TRBJ2-3, reads GAGVSQTPSNKVTEKGKYVELRCDPISGHTALYWYRQSLGQGPEFLIYFQGTGAADDSGLPNDRFFAVRPEGSVSTLKIQRTERGDSAVYLCASSLGPAPRTDTQYFGPGTRLTVL.

The chain is built from TRBV25-1 and TRBJ2-7, with D possibly matching TRBD1 (6 bases). The V gene's germline CDR1 is MGHDK and CDR2 SYGVNS. V was trimmed by 7 bases and J by 0 bases, leaving 10 bases between them. CDR3 length: 13 residues. The CDR3 here is CASTDRYSYEQYF. Here the CDR3 DNA reads TGTGCCAGCACCGACAGGTACTCCTACGAGCAGTACTTC.

The chain carries TRBV7-3 and TRBJ2-1, with 10 positions matching TRBD2. The V and J ends lost 4 bases and 5 bases, in that order; junction bases with no gene match: 5. CDR1 and CDR2 (germline): SGHTA, FQGTGA. This CDR3 has 15 residues. In DNA, the CDR3 is TGTGCCAGCAGCTCACGACTAGCGGGCCACAATGAGCAGTTCTTC. It translates to CASSSRLAGHNEQFF. Based on the CDR3 plus reference TRBV7-3 and TRBJ2-1, the full variable domain is GAGVSQTPSNKVTEKGKYVELRCDPISGHTALYWYRQSLGQGPEFLIYFQGTGAADDSGLPNDRFFAVRPEGSVSTLKIQRTERGDSAVYLCASSSRLAGHNEQFFGPGTRLTVL.

The J gene is TRBJ1-5, the V gene TRBV29-1, with D perhaps matching TRBD1 (5 bases). V was pared by 4 bases and J by 4 bases, with 11 bases between. The CDR3 covers 13 residues. Germline assignment: CDR1 SQVTM and CDR2 ANQGSEA. The CDR3 loop is CSVVAGGNQPQHF. CDR3 nucleotides: TGCAGCGTTGTTGCGGGGGGGAATCAGCCCCAGCATTTT.

The V and J genes are TRBV7-3 and TRBJ2-1; tentatively, D is TRBD2 (5 bases). CDR1 is SGHTA and CDR2 is FQGTGA in the germline V gene. This CDR3 spans 13 amino acids. V lost 5 bases to trimming and J lost 6 bases, with 11 bases between them. As DNA, the CDR3 is TGTGCCAGCAGCCGCGGGTACCCCAATGAGCAGTTCTTC. This codes for CASSRGYPNEQFF.

This clone was counted between two and nine times. The chain is built from TRBV25-1 and TRBJ1-1; 10 bases are a match to TRBD1. The CDR3 is 15 residues long. Per the germline V gene, CDR1 is MGHDK and CDR2 is SYGVNS. After removal of 5 bases from V and 4 bases from J, the junction contained 7 bases not matched to a gene. Written as DNA, the CDR3 is TGTGCCAGCAGTCCCCGGACAGGGGGTACCACTGAAGCTTTCTTT. Its protein is CASSPRTGGTTEAFF.

The chain combines TRBV14 with TRBJ1-5, with D perhaps matching TRBD1 (5 bases). The CDR3 runs 13 residues. In germline, CDR1 is SGHDN, CDR2 FVKESK. Between the trimmed V and J ends, which lost 5 bases and 11 bases, there was a span of 16 bases. CDR3 bases: TGTGCCAGCAGCGAATTCCAGGGTGGGGCCCAGCATTTT. This translates into CASSEFQGGAQHF.